One and the same sample provided the 17 T cell receptor beta chains below, sequenced in a study of cytomegalovirus exposure and HLA in healthy donors. The assay was immunoSEQ multiplex PCR, and TCRdb's table has in-frame clones only and misses some. The table has about 150,000 clones, 86% seen once. The sample taken for sequencing was PBMCs. The receptors stem from a human donor in good health.

The V call is TRBV19, the J call TRBJ2-6, with 8 bases aligning to TRBD1. The CDR3 has 16 residues. V lost 11 bases to trimming and J lost 9 bases; unmatched junction nucleotides: 18. Germline V gives CDR1 LNHDA, CDR2 SQIVND (reference sequence). This CDR3 reads CASRDRGLSPFNVLTF. CDR3 in DNA: TGTGCCTCCCGTGACAGGGGCCTGAGCCCCTTCAACGTCCTGACTTTC.

The CDR3 protein is CASSLGGKRYNEQFF. The CDR3 nucleotides are TGTGCCAGCAGCTTAGGTGGAAAGAGGTACAATGAGCAGTTCTTC. This chain links TRBV7-3 with TRBJ2-1; D is undetermined. Trimming took off 2 bases at V and 4 bases at J, with 12 bases between the two ends. CDR3 size: 15 residues. Per germline, CDR1 SGHTA and CDR2 FQGTGA.

The chain has TRBV7-2 and TRBJ1-5; D gene uncertain. Germline loops: CDR1 SGHTA, CDR2 FQGNSA. CDR3 size: 12 residues. Trimming removed 3 bases at V and 3 bases at J, with 3 bases between. The CDR3 here is CASSFYNQPQHF. DNA for the CDR3: TGTGCCAGCAGCTTTTACAATCAGCCCCAGCATTTT.

This rearrangement joins TRBV29-1 to TRBJ2-6; no clear D. Germline V gene lookup returns CDR1 SQVTM and CDR2 ANQGSEA. Trimming removed 3 bases from V and 2 bases from J, with 11 bases in between. This CDR3 is 15 amino acids long. The CDR3 nucleotides read TGCAGCGTTGAGTTACCTGGAGCTGGGGCCAACGTCCTGACTTTC. This translates into CSVELPGAGANVLTF.

The rearrangement uses TRBV7-9 and TRBJ1-2, with D perhaps matching TRBD1 (6 bases). Germline values: CDR1 SEHNR, CDR2 FQNEAQ (reference sequence). This CDR3 comprises 14 residues. Between the trimmed V and J ends, which lost 3 bases and 5 bases, there was a span of 13 bases. CDR3 protein: CASSFPTGIYGYTF. In DNA form, the CDR3 reads TGTGCCAGCAGCTTCCCCACAGGGATTTATGGCTACACCTTC.

The V call is TRBV6-6, the J call TRBJ2-2; 11 positions agree with TRBD2. This CDR3 has 16 amino acids. Trimming at V came to 4 bases and at J to 4 bases, leaving 5 bases not matched to a gene. CDR1 is MNHNY and CDR2 is SVGAGI in the germline V gene (reference sequence). The CDR3 region is CASSSGLAGFTGELFF. Here the CDR3 DNA reads TGTGCCAGCAGTTCCGGACTAGCGGGCTTCACCGGGGAGCTGTTTTTT.

This clone appeared a single time. The chain employs TRBV2 and TRBJ2-7; a possible D gene is TRBD1 (6 bases). Trimming stripped 6 bases from V and 7 bases from J, with 22 bases between. In germline, CDR1 is SNHLY, CDR2 FYNNEI. The CDR3 loop spans 15 amino acids. CDR3 region: CASRDRHSGSGEQYF. In nucleotides, the CDR3 is TGTGCCAGCAGGGACAGACACTCAGGTTCGGGGGAGCAGTACTTC.

This clone was observed a few times. V usage is TRBV12-1 and J usage is TRBJ1-1; the DNA was not compared with TRBD1, the D call given in the table. TRBV12-1 is recorded as a pseudogene. The CDR3 loop spans 17 amino acids. CDR3 in amino acids: CASSFRGTEPMNTEAFF. DNA for the CDR3: TGTGCCAGCAGCTTTAGAGGGACAGAACCTATGAACACTGAAGCTTTCTTT.

The CDR3 loop is CASSESGSSYNEQFF. The CDR3 DNA follows: TGTGCCAGCAGCGAGAGCGGGAGCTCCTACAATGAGCAGTTCTTC. The rearrangement uses TRBV5-8 and TRBJ2-1; 8 bases fit TRBD2. Germline loops: CDR1 SGHTS, CDR2 YDEGEE. V gave up 4 bases and J gave up 0 bases; unmatched junction bases: 3. The CDR3 runs to 15 residues. Together with reference TRBV5-8 and TRBJ2-1, the CDR3 gives the full variable domain: EAGVTQSPTHLIKTRGQQATLRCSPISGHTSVYWYQQALGLGLQFLLWYDEGEERNRGNFPPRFSGRQFPNYSSELNVNALELEDSALYLCASSESGSSYNEQFFGPGTRLTVL.

This chain's CDR3 is CASSWSSYEQYF. The CDR3 nucleotides are TGTGCCAGCAGCTGGAGCTCCTACGAGCAGTACTTC. V usage is TRBV11-2 and J usage is TRBJ2-7; D is undetermined. The CDR3 covers 12 residues. Germline CDR1 SGHAT, CDR2 FQNNGV. Trimming removed 4 bases at V and 0 bases at J, with 4 bases between.

The gene calls are TRBV4-3 and TRBJ2-1, with 7 bases aligning to TRBD2. The V gene end was trimmed by 3 bases and the J gene end by 3 bases; junction bases not matched to a gene: 8. Germline V gene lookup returns CDR1 LGHNA and CDR2 YSLEER. This CDR3 is 16 amino acids long. The CDR3 reads CASSQGAGRVYNEQFF. The CDR3 DNA reads as TGCGCCAGCAGCCAGGGAGCAGGGAGGGTCTACAATGAGCAGTTCTTC.

J is TRBJ2-2 and V is TRBV5-4; a possible D gene is TRBD1 (6 bases). Between the trimmed V and J ends, which lost 2 bases and 0 bases, there was a span of 8 bases. This CDR3 is built from 15 residues. Germline CDR1 is SGHNT and CDR2 is YYREEE (reference sequence). In DNA form, the CDR3 reads TGTGCCAGCAGCTTAGGACAGCCGAACACCGGGGAGCTGTTTTTT. Translating it yields CASSLGQPNTGELFF.

The rearrangement links TRBV15 to TRBJ1-2, with 8 bases identical to TRBD1. Germline V gene data show CDR1 as LNHNV and CDR2 as YYDKDF (reference sequence). Trimming cost V 0 bases and J 7 bases; bases outside gene matches: 10. The CDR3 is made up of 16 amino acids. The CDR3: CATSRDGDRMNTGYTF. The CDR3 DNA sequence: TGTGCCACCAGCAGAGATGGGGACAGGATGAATACTGGCTACACCTTC.

The chain is built from TRBV7-9 and TRBJ1-4; D is uncertain. Trimming stripped 4 bases from V and 3 bases from J, with 24 bases between. The germline CDR1 and CDR2 sequences are SEHNR and FQNEAQ (reference sequence). This CDR3 contains 19 residues. CDR3: CASSSPQFGGPAANEKLFF. CDR3 sequence (DNA): TGTGCCAGCAGCTCCCCGCAGTTCGGCGGTCCCGCCGCTAATGAAAAACTGTTTTTT.

The chain combines TRBV5-1 with TRBJ2-5; 11 bases are shared with TRBD2. This CDR3 has 15 residues. J lost 5 bases, V lost 3 bases, and 6 bases had no gene match. CDR1 and CDR2 (germline): SGHRS, YFSETQ. The CDR3 sequence is CASSSWTSGYETQYF. In DNA, the CDR3 is TGCGCCAGCAGCTCTTGGACTAGCGGGTATGAGACCCAGTACTTC.

This chain uses TRBV5-6 with TRBJ2-2; 9 bases fit TRBD1. Looked up from germline, CDR1 is SGHDT and CDR2 is YYEEEE. V was clipped by 0 bases and J by 5 bases; unmatched bases: 11. CDR3 length: 18 residues. The CDR3 sequence is CASSLEPNRGLVTGELFF. CDR3 DNA: TGTGCCAGCAGCTTGGAACCCAACAGGGGGCTTGTAACCGGGGAGCTGTTTTTT.

J is TRBJ2-7 and V is TRBV11-3; D gene unclear. Germline CDR1 SGHNT, CDR2 YENEEA. Trimming removed 5 bases at V and 2 bases at J, with 7 bases between. CDR3 length: 12 amino acids. CDR3 bases: TGTGCCAGCAGCAATAGCCCCTACGAGCAGTACTTC. Translating it yields CASSNSPYEQYF.